Each of the 7 T cell receptor beta chains below was sequenced from the same sample in a study of blood T cell repertoires in COVID-19. The table came from immunoSEQ multiplex PCR; TCRdb's copy has only in-frame clones and leaves some out. The data hold 90,000 or so clones, with roughly 88% observed a single time. Specimen: peripheral blood. The source of these receptors is a man between 60 and 75 years old with acute or convalescent COVID-19.

The V call is TRBV3-1 (or the pseudogene TRBV3-2), the J call TRBJ2-5; TRBD1 might be the D (5 bases). The length of the CDR3 is 12 residues. Trimming took off 1 base at V and 5 bases at J, with 5 bases between the two ends. CDR1 is LGHDT and CDR2 is YNNKEL in the germline V gene (reference sequence). DNA for the CDR3: TGTGCCAGCAGCCAAGGACAGGAGACCCAGTACTTC. Its protein product is CASSQGQETQYF.

V is TRBV6-2 or TRBV6-3 and J is TRBJ2-7, with D hard to call. V was clipped by 4 bases and J by 0 bases, with 13 bases between them. CDR1 is MNHEY, CDR2 SVGEGT, per germline. The CDR3 consists of 15 residues. The CDR3 here is CASSLSRPGSYEQYF. The CDR3 coding sequence is TGTGCCAGCAGTTTAAGTCGCCCCGGCTCCTACGAGCAGTACTTC.

The chain combines TRBV3-1 (or the pseudogene TRBV3-2) with TRBJ1-5, with D perhaps TRBD1 (5 bases). V was trimmed by 0 bases and J by 6 bases, leaving 9 bases between them. Germline V gives CDR1 LGHDT, CDR2 YNNKEL (reference sequence). The CDR3 loop spans 14 amino acids. CDR3 in amino acids: CASSQDVGVQPQHF. For the CDR3, the DNA is TGTGCCAGCAGCCAAGATGTAGGGGTTCAGCCCCAGCATTTT.

The chain carries TRBV19 and TRBJ1-5; possible D gene TRBD1, 6 bases. The CDR3 contains 14 residues. V shed 6 bases and J shed 6 bases, with 15 bases lying between them. Germline V lookup: CDR1 LNHDA, CDR2 SQIVND (reference sequence). CDR3 nucleotides: TGTGCCAGTAGGATTAGACAGGATGCTCAGCCCCAGCATTTT. As protein: CASRIRQDAQPQHF.

This clone was recorded only once. This chain connects TRBV28 to TRBJ1-1; D uncertain. CDR1 is MDHEN, CDR2 SYDVKM, per germline. The CDR3 length is 16 residues. The ends were cut back, 1 base at V and 0 bases at J, with 12 bases in the middle. CDR3 sequence: CASSLFGRPLNTEAFF. CDR3 nucleotides: TGTGCCAGCAGTTTATTTGGCAGGCCCTTGAACACTGAAGCTTTCTTT.

The CDR3 DNA reads as TGTGCCAGCAGTTACTCGACAGGTACAAATCAGCCCCAGCATTTT. Amino acid sequence: CASSYSTGTNQPQHF. The gene calls are TRBV6-6 and TRBJ1-5; possibly TRBD1 for D (6 bases). This CDR3 is 15 amino acids long. V was shortened by 0 bases and J by 4 bases, with 10 bases between the two germline ends. CDR1 is MNHNY and CDR2 is SVGAGI in the germline V gene (reference sequence).

This sequence joins TRBV6-5 and TRBJ1-1; D is undetermined. Trimming took 0 bases from V and 5 from J, leaving 10 bases between them. The germline gives CDR1 MNHEY, CDR2 SVGAGI. This CDR3 is 14 amino acids long. DNA for the CDR3: TGTGCCAGCAGTTACTCTGCCCCGGGGACTGAAGCTTTCTTT. This translates into CASSYSAPGTEAFF.